Listed below are T cell receptor beta chains from one sample, sequenced in a study of molecular identifiers for immune sequencing clone quantification. TCRdb re-called the PCR reads with MiXCR, one entry per CDR3 protein. Among just under 650,000 distinct CDR3 sequences listed, 15% to 20% were seen once. Material for sequencing was naive CD8+ T cells from blood, with Jurkat cell RNA spiked in. The receptors derive from a human donor in good health. Some libraries in this study had Jurkat cell RNA spiked in. CDR3s include the opening cysteine and the closing phenylalanine or tryptophan. Each record gives: D gene, V gene, clone size, CDR3 length, J gene, CDR3 protein. The D gene is left open where the match is weak. The size of a clone is reported for some rows only, either as once, few or many, or as a class for expanded clones.

.	TRBV29-1	many	13	TRBJ1-2	CSVEKEVGYGYTF
.	TRBV20-1	few	15	TRBJ1-6	CSARDLEQVVSPLHF
TRBD2	TRBV4-1	many	19	TRBJ2-3	CASSQGPPLGAGGLDTQYF
.	TRBV19	few	14	TRBJ1-1	CASSIGGSHTEAFF
.	TRBV18	many	14	TRBJ2-3	CASSHGGATDTQYF
.	TRBV21-1	many	15	TRBJ1-1	CASSKVSGWPNEAFF
.	TRBV24-1	many	16	TRBJ1-4	CATSDRQAITYEKLFF
.	TRBV28	.	18	TRBJ2-2	CASSFEAEGFFGTGELFF
.	TRBV5-1	.	15	TRBJ2-5	CASSLGWGDEETQYF
.	TRBV11-2	many	15	TRBJ2-1	CASSFSLGTGNEQFF
.	TRBV5-1	.	14	TRBJ1-2	CASSSAGDFYGYTF
.	TRBV21-1	few	17	TRBJ2-7	CASSKALAEDPSYEQYF
TRBD1	TRBV28	few	18	TRBJ2-7	CASSPNELQGELFYEQYF
TRBD1	TRBV7-9	many	15	TRBJ2-3	CASSWGQGSLNTQYF
.	TRBV5-1	many	13	TRBJ2-7	CASSSSGVDEQYF
TRBD2	TRBV9	.	16	TRBJ2-3	CASSPGVAGLTDTQYF
.	TRBV4-2	.	15	TRBJ1-2	CASSQESGMAYGYTF
.	TRBV5-6	few	15	TRBJ2-5	CASSSNPGHWETQYF
TRBD2	TRBV4-3	few	15	TRBJ2-1	CASSAGSGNLNEQFF
.	TRBV20-1	.	17	TRBJ2-7	CSAPVLAGDPFVNEQYF
.	TRBV20-1	.	14	TRBJ2-7	CSARDQAGPYEQYF
.	TRBV4-1	many	16	TRBJ1-1	CASSQVGPGMNTEAFF
TRBD1	TRBV27	many	15	TRBJ2-5	CASSQGTGRVLTQYF
.	TRBV29-1	many	15	TRBJ2-2	CSVETRGTNTGELFF
TRBD2	TRBV3-1	few	15	TRBJ2-5	CASGQVWAGEETQYF
.	TRBV5-6	many	14	TRBJ2-7	CASSLSERRFEQYF
TRBD1	TRBV27	many	15	TRBJ2-7	CASSQTGGSGYEQYF
.	TRBV30	many	11	TRBJ1-1	CARTENTEAFF
.	TRBV20-1	many	17	TRBJ1-1	CSARDRQRGVYATEAFF
.	TRBV5-4	few	14	TRBJ2-2	CASSFSLAGGELFF
TRBD2	TRBV30	many	13	TRBJ2-2	CAWTSGIAGELFF
.	TRBV24-1	many	11	TRBJ1-2	CATKDSYGYTF
TRBD1	TRBV27	many	14	TRBJ1-5	CASSTTGNNQPQHF
.	TRBV29-1	many	11	TRBJ2-1	CSVDSAYEQFF
.	TRBV13	.	14	TRBJ1-1	CASSLGLMNTVAFF
TRBD2	TRBV12-3/TRBV12-4	many	15	TRBJ2-3	CASSRAGDGTDTQYF
.	TRBV7-9	many	19	TRBJ1-3	CASSLGEGTRGDSGNTIYF